This T cell receptor beta chain was retrieved from a study of T cell responses to AZD1222 COVID-19 vaccine. The protocol was immunoSEQ multiplex PCR, while the TCRdb copy is restricted to in-frame clones and leaves out a portion. The sample contains tens of thousands of clones, more than 75% of which appear only once. Overall study results and limits: The number of AZD1222 recipients seropositive at baseline was only 5 to 7. Vaccine-related CD4 TCRs covered spike, predominating at 160-218 and 743-854. Spike-specific TCR depth and breadth grew after two AZD1222 doses.

The CDR3 is 16 residues long. Germline CDR1 and CDR2: KGHDR and SFDVKD. After removal of 4 bases from V and 1 base from J, the junction contained 6 bases not matched to a gene. Notes on this clone: Its antigen is not identified.

This receptor was obtained from an adult in good health. The sequenced sample was peripheral blood, obtained on day 0 of MenACWY control vaccination. The chain couples TRBV24-1 to TRBJ2-3; 8 bases match TRBD1. Here the CDR3 DNA reads TGTGCCACCAGTGACCCGGGACAGGAGGGCACAGATACGCAGTATTTT. Translated: CATSDPGQEGTDTQYF.